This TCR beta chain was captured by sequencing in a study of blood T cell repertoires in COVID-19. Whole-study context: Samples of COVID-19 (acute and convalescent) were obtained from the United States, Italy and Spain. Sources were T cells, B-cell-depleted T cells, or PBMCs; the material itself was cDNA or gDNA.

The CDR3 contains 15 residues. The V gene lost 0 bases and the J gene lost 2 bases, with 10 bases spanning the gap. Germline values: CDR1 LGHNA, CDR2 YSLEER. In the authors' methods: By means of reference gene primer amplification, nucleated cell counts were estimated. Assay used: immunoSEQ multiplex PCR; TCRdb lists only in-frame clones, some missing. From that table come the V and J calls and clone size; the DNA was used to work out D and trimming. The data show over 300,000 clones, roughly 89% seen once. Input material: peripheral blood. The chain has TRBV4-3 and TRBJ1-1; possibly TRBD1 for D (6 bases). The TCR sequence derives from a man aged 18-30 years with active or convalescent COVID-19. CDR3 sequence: CASSQELGTNTEAFF. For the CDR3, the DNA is TGCGCCAGCAGCCAAGAGCTGGGGACAAACACTGAAGCTTTCTTT.